These 31 T cell receptor beta chains share one sample of origin, sequenced in a study of T cell changes during pregnancy in multiple sclerosis. Only in-frame clones appear in the TCRdb table, and some are missing; sequencing was by immunoSEQ multiplex PCR. The sample consists of 65,000 to 90,000 clones, 91% of them appearing once. The sequenced sample was PBMCs, obtained in the first trimester of pregnancy. The receptor source for this set is a female donor in good health, serving as a control in a pregnancy study. Some clones in this sample may be carry-over from other donors' samples.

The V and J genes are TRBV5-5 and TRBJ2-7; 8 bases fit TRBD1. Germline V lookup: CDR1 SGHKS, CDR2 YYEKEE (reference sequence). Losses at the gene ends were 4 bases for V and 8 bases for J; bases not matched to a gene: 11. This CDR3 contains 14 residues. The CDR3 nucleotides are TGTGCCAGCAGCCCCCTCATGGACAGGGCGAAGCAGTACTTC. It yields the protein CASSPLMDRAKQYF.

The rearrangement joins TRBV4-3 to TRBJ1-3; the D is unclear. The CDR3 consists of 21 residues. CDR1 LGHNA and CDR2 YSLEER come from the germline V gene. Trimming shortened V by 0 bases and J by 0 bases, and 24 bases separated the two germline ends. The CDR3 bases are TGCGCCAGCAGCCAAGATCTCCGCGCGAGAGGGCGGACTTTCTCTGGAAACACCATATATTTT. The encoded protein is CASSQDLRARGRTFSGNTIYF.

This clone was seen a single time. The chain combines TRBV10-3 with TRBJ2-7, with a possible D match to TRBD2 (5 bases). The CDR3 spans 15 residues. CDR1 is ENHRY, CDR2 SYGVKD, per germline. Trimming removed 3 bases from V and 3 bases from J, with 15 bases in between. The CDR3 reads CAISDTPGRGYEQYF. CDR3 DNA: TGTGCCATCAGTGACACCCCTGGTCGGGGCTACGAGCAGTACTTC.

CDR3 DNA sequence: TGTGCCAGCAGTTTAAATCGTGCAGGGGTAGATGAAAAACTGTTTTTT. Protein product: CASSLNRAGVDEKLFF. The rearrangement links TRBV28 to TRBJ1-4; D is perhaps TRBD1 (6 bases). Germline-derived CDR1 and CDR2 are MDHEN and SYDVKM. The CDR3 totals 16 residues. V shed 2 bases and J shed 6 bases, with 16 bases lying between them.

This chain uses TRBV19 with TRBJ2-1; 9 bases are shared with TRBD2. Germline CDR1 reads LNHDA; CDR2 reads SQIVND (reference sequence). With V trimmed by 4 bases and J by 7 bases, 2 bases remained unmatched. This CDR3 has 13 residues. Written as DNA, the CDR3 is TGTGCCAGTAGTAGGGGACTAGCAAATGAGCAGTTCTTC. Protein: CASSRGLANEQFF.

V gene TRBV4-3 combines with J gene TRBJ2-1; a weak D match, TRBD2 (5 bases). V was clipped by 0 bases and J by 10 bases, with 10 bases between them. Germline values: CDR1 LGHNA, CDR2 YSLEER. This CDR3 contains 13 residues. The CDR3 is CASSQDSGSEQFF. CDR3 nucleotide sequence: TGCGCCAGCAGCCAAGATTCGGGGAGCGAGCAGTTCTTC.

The chain recombines TRBV19 with TRBJ1-2, with D hard to call. The CDR3 length is 15 residues. V lost 1 base, J lost 4 bases, and 13 bases lay in between. Germline V lookup: CDR1 LNHDA, CDR2 SQIVND (reference sequence). CDR3 sequence reads: CASSIAHRELYGYTF. The DNA for the CDR3 is TGTGCCAGTAGTATAGCCCACCGGGAACTCTATGGCTACACCTTC.

This chain connects TRBV14 to TRBJ1-6, with a tentative D call TRBD1 (6 bases). This CDR3 has 14 residues. V lost 2 bases and J 6 bases, leaving 8 bases between the germline ends. Germline CDR1 and CDR2: SGHDN and FVKESK. This CDR3 is CASSQRTANSPLHF. The CDR3 nucleotides are TGTGCCAGCAGCCAAAGGACAGCTAATTCACCCCTCCACTTT. The variable domain in full, with the rest retrieved from reference TRBV14 and TRBJ1-6, is EAGVTQFPSHSVIEKGQTVTLRCDPISGHDNLYWYRRVMGKEIKFLLHFVKESKQDESGMPNNRFLAERTGGTYSTLKVQPAELEDSGVYFCASSQRTANSPLHFGNGTRLTVT.

V is TRBV28 and J is TRBJ1-2; D possibly corresponds to TRBD1 (6 bases). CDR1 MDHEN and CDR2 SYDVKM come from the germline V gene. CDR3 length equals 13 residues. Trimming pared 7 bases from V and 7 bases from J, leaving 16 bases between. The CDR3 here is CASIPGGHLGYTF. The CDR3 DNA sequence: TGTGCCAGCATTCCCGGGGGGCACCTTGGCTACACCTTC.

V gene TRBV27 combines with J gene TRBJ2-1; D is possibly TRBD2 (6 bases). V was pared by 3 bases and J by 3 bases, with 15 bases between. The CDR3 contains 16 residues. The germline gives CDR1 MNHEY, CDR2 SMNVEV (reference sequence). The CDR3 reads CASSFGLGLVYNEQFF. The CDR3 region has the DNA TGTGCCAGCAGTTTCGGCCTGGGACTTGTCTACAATGAGCAGTTCTTC.

The chain combines TRBV27 with TRBJ1-5; D may be TRBD1 (6 bases). The germline V gene encodes CDR1 MNHEY and CDR2 SMNVEV (reference sequence). The CDR3 totals 20 residues. Between the trimmed V and J ends, which lost 5 bases and 0 bases, there was a span of 26 bases. CDR3 sequence: CASSTTGTRVKFYSNQPQHF. The CDR3 DNA follows: TGTGCCAGCAGTACCACCGGGACAAGAGTAAAATTTTATAGCAATCAGCCCCAGCATTTT.

This clone appeared once. V is TRBV11-2 and J is TRBJ2-7; possibly TRBD2 for D (5 bases). Germline-derived CDR1 and CDR2 are SGHAT and FQNNGV. V was pared by 5 bases and J by 7 bases, with 18 bases between. The CDR3 runs to 14 residues. CDR3 amino acids: CASSTTRRRGEQYF. In DNA form, the CDR3 reads TGTGCCAGCAGCACGACTCGACGGCGCGGGGAGCAGTACTTC.

The CDR3, as DNA: TGTGCCAGCAGTTACTCGGAGAATCAGCCCCAGCATTTT. Its protein product is CASSYSENQPQHF. This sequence joins TRBV6-6 and TRBJ1-5; the D is unclear. Germline CDR1 and CDR2: MNHNY and SVGAGI (reference sequence). The CDR3 is 13 amino acids. V gave up 0 bases and J gave up 4 bases, with 4 bases separating them.

The V call is TRBV28, the J call TRBJ2-7; D may be TRBD1 (6 bases). This CDR3 is built from 14 residues. Trimming cost V 7 bases and J 4 bases, with 17 bases left between them. CDR1 is MDHEN, CDR2 SYDVKM, per germline. In nucleotides, the CDR3 is TGTGCCAGCACCCAACGGACAGCCTCTTACGAGCAGTACTTC. Translating it yields CASTQRTASYEQYF.

The chain joins TRBV7-2 to TRBJ2-1; 14 bases map to TRBD2. CDR3 length: 17 residues. Germline V gene data show CDR1 as SGHTA and CDR2 as FQGNSA. V lost 2 bases, J lost 8 bases, and 8 bases stayed unmatched. CDR3 in DNA: TGTGCCAGCAGCTTACCTCCGGGACTAGCGGGAGCGGATGAGCAGTTCTTC. Its translation: CASSLPPGLAGADEQFF.

This clone showed up just once. The V gene is TRBV7-9, the J gene TRBJ2-3; the D gene is possibly TRBD2 (6 bases). Trimming pared 1 base from V and 1 base from J, leaving 9 bases between. The CDR3 has 15 residues. Looked up from germline, CDR1 is SEHNR and CDR2 is FQNEAQ (reference sequence). The CDR3 loop is CASSLDGGGTDTQYF. CDR3 coding DNA: TGTGCCAGCAGCTTAGACGGCGGGGGCACAGATACGCAGTATTTT. The variable domain in full, with the rest retrieved from reference TRBV7-9 and TRBJ2-3, is DTGVSQNPRHKITKRGQNVTFRCDPISEHNRLYWYRQTLGQGPEFLTYFQNEAQLEKSRLLSDRFSAERPKGSFSTLEIQRTEQGDSAMYLCASSLDGGGTDTQYFGPGTRLTVL.

This sequence joins TRBV5-1 and TRBJ1-1; 9 nucleotides align to TRBD1. Germline V gene data show CDR1 as SGHRS and CDR2 as YFSETQ. The junction had 17 bases not matched to a gene; V was cut back by 7 bases and J by 4 bases. CDR3 length: 17 residues. The CDR3 loop reads CASQTIYRGRGGTEAFF. The DNA of the CDR3 is TGCGCCAGCCAAACCATTTACAGGGGGCGCGGGGGCACTGAAGCTTTCTTT.

This clone was counted between two and nine times. The V and J genes are TRBV9 and TRBJ1-1, with D possibly TRBD1 on 5 matching bases. The germline V gene has CDR1 SGDLS and CDR2 YYNGEE. The CDR3 runs to 12 residues. V dropped 0 bases and J dropped 10 bases, with 10 bases sitting between them. This chain's CDR3 is CASSVVQGRAFF. CDR3 coding DNA: TGTGCCAGCAGCGTAGTTCAGGGCAGAGCTTTCTTT.

The rearrangement links TRBV5-1 to TRBJ1-2; D may be TRBD1 (6 bases). V lost 3 bases, J lost 4 bases, and 16 bases lay in between. Germline CDR1 is SGHRS and CDR2 is YFSETQ. This CDR3 spans 15 amino acids. CDR3 amino acids: CASSYSGTLSYGYTF. CDR3 bases: TGCGCCAGCAGCTACTCCGGGACATTAAGCTATGGCTACACCTTC.

The count of this clone is one. The chain joins TRBV29-1 to TRBJ2-3; TRBD2 agrees at 9 bases. Germline V CDR1 and CDR2: SQVTM, ANQGSEA. The trim removed 5 bases at V and 2 bases at J, leaving 5 bases unmatched. This CDR3 comprises 14 residues. This CDR3 reads CSVNAGLATDTQYF. As DNA, the CDR3 is TGCAGCGTTAACGCGGGACTAGCCACAGATACGCAGTATTTT.

The V and J genes are TRBV18 and TRBJ1-2, with 9 nucleotides matching TRBD1. J gave up 0 bases and V 4 bases, and 3 bases lay outside the gene matches. The CDR3 loop spans 15 amino acids. Per the germline V gene, CDR1 is KGHSH and CDR2 is LQKENI. The CDR3 region has the DNA TGTGCCAGCTCACTCGGGACAGGGACTAACTATGGCTACACCTTC. This sequence encodes CASSLGTGTNYGYTF.

This chain uses TRBV11-3 with TRBJ2-3, with a possible D match to TRBD1 (5 bases). V was shortened by 3 bases and J by 5 bases, with 15 bases between the two germline ends. CDR3 length: 15 amino acids. The germline CDR1 and CDR2 sequences are SGHNT and YENEEA. The CDR3 is CASSFGAGWGDTQYF. In DNA, the CDR3 is TGTGCCAGCAGCTTTGGGGCAGGGTGGGGAGATACGCAGTATTTT.

V gene TRBV4-2 combines with J gene TRBJ2-1; TRBD2 agrees at 9 bases. From germline, CDR1 is LGHNA and CDR2 YNFKEQ. The CDR3 is 16 amino acids. V lost 0 bases to trimming and J lost 8 bases; unmatched junction nucleotides: 8. The CDR3 region has the DNA TGTGCCAGCAGCCAAGATGAAGGGCGGGGGGGCCATGAGCAGTTCTTC. It yields the protein CASSQDEGRGGHEQFF.

This clone occurred once. The chain carries TRBV2 and TRBJ2-3, with TRBD2 as a possible D gene (7 bases). The CDR3 totals 15 residues. Per germline, CDR1 SNHLY and CDR2 FYNNEI. V lost 2 bases, J lost 12 bases, and 21 bases lay in between. The CDR3 sequence is CASSERRRGGGSQYF. The CDR3 coding sequence is TGTGCCAGCAGTGAACGACGGCGAGGGGGAGGGTCACAGTATTTT.

CDR3 sequence reads: CASSKSHRQYYSNQPQHF. CDR3 sequence (DNA): TGTGCCAGCAGCAAATCACACAGACAATATTATAGCAATCAGCCCCAGCATTTT. The chain couples TRBV21-1 to TRBJ1-5; TRBD1 was called by the table and not checked on the DNA. TRBV21-1 is reported as a pseudogene. The CDR3 loop spans 18 amino acids.

The table lists this clone with a count of one. This sequence joins TRBV5-4 and TRBJ1-1; unclear D gene. There are 15 residues in the CDR3. With 3 bases removed from V and 0 bases from J, the gap between germline ends came to 12 bases. Germline loops: CDR1 SGHNT, CDR2 YYREEE (reference sequence). CDR3 sequence (DNA): TGTGCCAGCAGCTCAAGACAAACTCTGAACACTGAAGCTTTCTTT. Amino acids: CASSSRQTLNTEAFF.

J is TRBJ2-7 and V is TRBV28, with 12 bases that match TRBD2. The germline V gene has CDR1 MDHEN and CDR2 SYDVKM. Trimming cost V 3 bases and J 0 bases; bases outside gene matches: 15. This CDR3 contains 20 residues. The CDR3 sequence is CASSLSLTETSGRLSYEQYF. The DNA of the CDR3 is TGTGCCAGCAGTTTGTCTTTGACCGAGACTAGCGGGAGACTCTCCTACGAGCAGTACTTC. Full variable domain (rest looked up from reference TRBV28 and TRBJ2-7): DVKVTQSSRYLVKRTGEKVFLECVQDMDHENMFWYRQDPGLGLRLIYFSYDVKMKEKGDIPEGYSVSREKKERFSLILESASTNQTSMYLCASSLSLTETSGRLSYEQYFGPGTRLTVT.

The V gene is TRBV29-1, the J gene TRBJ2-3; 7 nucleotides align to TRBD2. This CDR3 has 15 amino acids. Germline V gene data show CDR1 as SQVTM and CDR2 as ANQGSEA. Trimming cost V 4 bases and J 0 bases; bases outside gene matches: 7. This CDR3 reads CSVGSREASTDTQYF. CDR3 in DNA: TGCAGCGTTGGGTCCCGGGAGGCAAGCACAGATACGCAGTATTTT.

This clone has only one observation. V gene TRBV27 combines with J gene TRBJ2-7, with 7 bases aligning to TRBD1. Per germline, CDR1 MNHEY and CDR2 SMNVEV (reference sequence). V gave up 5 bases and J gave up 3 bases; unmatched junction bases: 13. This CDR3 has 16 residues. The CDR3 coding sequence is TGTGCCAGCAGTCCCCAACCGACAGGGATTTACTACGAGCAGTACTTC. Residues: CASSPQPTGIYYEQYF.

The genes are TRBV5-1 and TRBJ2-2; 9 bases match TRBD2. J lost 0 bases, V lost 4 bases, and 7 bases had no gene match. The CDR3 is 17 amino acids. Germline V gene lookup returns CDR1 SGHRS and CDR2 YFSETQ. Here the CDR3 DNA reads TGCGCCAGCAGCATAAACTTAGCGGGAGCGAACACCGGGGAGCTGTTTTTT. It specifies CASSINLAGANTGELFF.

The chain is built from TRBV7-6 and TRBJ2-1; 9 nucleotides line up with TRBD2. CDR3 size: 15 residues. Germline V gene sequence: CDR1 SGHVS, CDR2 FNYEAQ. Unmatched junction bases numbered 4, after V lost 5 bases and J lost 2 bases. DNA of the CDR3: TGTGCCAGCAGCACTATAGCGGGAGCCTACAATGAGCAGTTCTTC. The encoded protein is CASSTIAGAYNEQFF.